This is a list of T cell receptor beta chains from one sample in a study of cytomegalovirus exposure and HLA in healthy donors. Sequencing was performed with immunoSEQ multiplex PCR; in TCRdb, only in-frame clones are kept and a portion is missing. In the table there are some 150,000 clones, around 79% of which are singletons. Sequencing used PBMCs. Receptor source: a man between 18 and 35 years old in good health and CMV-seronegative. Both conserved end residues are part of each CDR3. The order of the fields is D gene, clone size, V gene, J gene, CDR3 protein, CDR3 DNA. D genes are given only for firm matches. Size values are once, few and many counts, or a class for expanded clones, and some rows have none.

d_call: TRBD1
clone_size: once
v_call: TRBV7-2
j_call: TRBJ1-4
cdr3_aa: CASRSGTGDEKLFF
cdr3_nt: TGTGCCAGCAGATCCGGGACAGGGGACGAAAAACTGTTTTTT

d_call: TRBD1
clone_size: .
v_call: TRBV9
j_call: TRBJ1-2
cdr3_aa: CASSATGSAIGYTF
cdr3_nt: TGTGCCAGCAGCGCGACAGGGAGCGCGATAGGCTACACCTTC

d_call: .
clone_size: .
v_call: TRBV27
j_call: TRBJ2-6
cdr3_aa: CASSFTAGANVLTF
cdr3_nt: TGTGCCAGCAGTTTTACGGCTGGGGCCAACGTCCTGACTTTC

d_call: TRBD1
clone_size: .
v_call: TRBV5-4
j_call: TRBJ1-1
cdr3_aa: CASSFGQGSTEAFF
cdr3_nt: TGTGCCAGCAGCTTCGGACAGGGTAGCACTGAAGCTTTCTTT

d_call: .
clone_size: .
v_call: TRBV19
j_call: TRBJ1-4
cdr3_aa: CASSPTGGSEKLFF
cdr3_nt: TGTGCCAGTAGCCCAACGGGGGGAAGCGAAAAACTGTTTTTT

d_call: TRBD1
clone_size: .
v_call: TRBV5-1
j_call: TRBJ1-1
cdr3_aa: CASSHGTGNTEAFF
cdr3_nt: TGCGCCAGCAGCCATGGGACAGGCAACACTGAAGCTTTCTTT

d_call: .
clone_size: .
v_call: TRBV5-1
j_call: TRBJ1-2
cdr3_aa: CASSLTGIFYGYTF
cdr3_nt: TGCGCCAGCAGCTTGACAGGGATTTTCTATGGCTACACCTTC

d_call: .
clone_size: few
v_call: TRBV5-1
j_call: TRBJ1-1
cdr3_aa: CASSFNGDTEAFF
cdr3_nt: TGCGCCAGCAGCTTTAACGGGGACACTGAAGCTTTCTTT

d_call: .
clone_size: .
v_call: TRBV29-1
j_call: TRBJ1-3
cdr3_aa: CSVAFRGSSGNTIYF
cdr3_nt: TGCAGCGTTGCTTTTCGGGGATCGTCCGGAAACACCATATATTTT

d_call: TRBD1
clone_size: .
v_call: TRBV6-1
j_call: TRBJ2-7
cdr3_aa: CASSEAAGTGSYEQYF
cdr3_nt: TGTGCCAGCAGTGAAGCTGCCGGGACAGGGAGCTACGAGCAGTACTTC

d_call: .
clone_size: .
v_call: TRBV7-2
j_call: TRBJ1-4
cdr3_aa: CASSLTQTATNEKLFF
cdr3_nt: TGTGCCAGCAGCTTAACCCAGACAGCAACTAATGAAAAACTGTTTTTT

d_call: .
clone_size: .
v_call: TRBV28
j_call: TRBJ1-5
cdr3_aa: CASGVEGESNQPQHF
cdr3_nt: TGTGCCAGCGGTGTTGAGGGAGAAAGCAATCAGCCCCAGCATTTT

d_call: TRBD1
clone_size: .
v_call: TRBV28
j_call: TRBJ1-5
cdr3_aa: CASRGTGGYNQPQHF
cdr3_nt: TGTGCCAGCAGGGGGACAGGGGGCTATAATCAGCCCCAGCATTTT

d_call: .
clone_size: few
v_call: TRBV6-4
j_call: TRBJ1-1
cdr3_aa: CASSDSSRGTEAFF
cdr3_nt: TGTGCCAGCAGTGACTCGAGTCGCGGAACTGAAGCTTTCTTT

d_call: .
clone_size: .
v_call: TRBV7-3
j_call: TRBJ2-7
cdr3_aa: CASSGHYEQYF
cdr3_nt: TGTGCCAGCAGCGGACACTACGAGCAGTACTTC

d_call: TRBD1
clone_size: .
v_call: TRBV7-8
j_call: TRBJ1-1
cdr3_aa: CASSLVGGQGEF
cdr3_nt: TGTGCCAGCAGCTTAGTAGGGGGACAGGGGGAATTT

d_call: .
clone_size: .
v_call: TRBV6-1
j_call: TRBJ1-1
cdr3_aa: CASSEQWGDTEAFF
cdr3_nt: TGTGCCAGCAGTGAACAATGGGGGGACACTGAAGCTTTCTTT

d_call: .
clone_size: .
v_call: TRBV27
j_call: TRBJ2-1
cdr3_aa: CASSKEGEGNEQFF
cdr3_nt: TGTGCCAGCAGTAAGGAGGGGGAGGGGAATGAGCAGTTCTTC

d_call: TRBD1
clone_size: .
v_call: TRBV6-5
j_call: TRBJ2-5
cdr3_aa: CASSYSPGQQETQYF
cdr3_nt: TGTGCCAGCAGTTACTCACCGGGACAGCAAGAGACCCAGTACTTC

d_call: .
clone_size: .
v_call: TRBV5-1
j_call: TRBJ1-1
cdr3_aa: CASSLGFGQKNTEAFF
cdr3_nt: TGCGCCAGCAGCTTGGGTTTTGGACAGAAGAACACTGAAGCTTTCTTT

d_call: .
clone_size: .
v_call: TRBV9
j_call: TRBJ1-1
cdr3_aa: CASSALGGGAGTEAFF
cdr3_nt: TGTGCCAGCAGCGCGCTAGGGGGGGGCGCGGGGACTGAAGCTTTCTTT

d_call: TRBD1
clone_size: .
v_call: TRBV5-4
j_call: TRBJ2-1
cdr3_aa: CASSSRGRNEQFF
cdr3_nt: TGTGCCAGCAGCTCCAGGGGGCGGAATGAGCAGTTCTTC

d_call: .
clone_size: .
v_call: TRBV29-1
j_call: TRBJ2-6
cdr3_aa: CSVRSGANGLTF
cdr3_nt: TGCAGCGTTCGCTCTGGGGCCAACGGCCTGACTTTC

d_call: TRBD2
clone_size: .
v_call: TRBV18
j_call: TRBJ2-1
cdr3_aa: CASSPPSGGGNEQFF
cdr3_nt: TGTGCCAGCTCACCACCTAGCGGGGGTGGCAATGAGCAGTTCTTC

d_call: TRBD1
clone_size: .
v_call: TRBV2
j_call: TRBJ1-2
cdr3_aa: CASRAGGWGYGYTF
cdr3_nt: TGTGCCAGCAGAGCAGGGGGCTGGGGCTATGGCTACACCTTC

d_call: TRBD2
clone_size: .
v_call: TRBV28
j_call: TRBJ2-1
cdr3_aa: CASSGGLVVEQFF
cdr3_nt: TGTGCCAGCAGTGGAGGACTAGTTGTGGAGCAGTTCTTC

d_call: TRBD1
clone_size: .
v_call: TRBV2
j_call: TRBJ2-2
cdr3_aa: CASRRTGYTGELFF
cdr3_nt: TGTGCCAGCAGGAGGACAGGGTACACCGGGGAGCTGTTTTTT

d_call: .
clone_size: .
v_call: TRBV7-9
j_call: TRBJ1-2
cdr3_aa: CASSLEAPGLGGYTF
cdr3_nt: TGTGCCAGCAGCTTAGAAGCTCCGGGTTTAGGTGGCTACACCTTC

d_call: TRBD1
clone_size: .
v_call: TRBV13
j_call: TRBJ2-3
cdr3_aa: CASSPLGQGDTQYF
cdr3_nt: TGTGCCAGCAGCCCGTTGGGACAGGGGGATACGCAGTATTTT

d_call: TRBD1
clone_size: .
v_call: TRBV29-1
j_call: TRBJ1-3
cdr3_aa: CSVDKTGENTIYF
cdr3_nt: TGCAGCGTTGATAAGACAGGGGAAAACACCATATATTTT

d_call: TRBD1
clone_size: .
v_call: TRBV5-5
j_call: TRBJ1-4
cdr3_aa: CASSASTGQSNEKLFF
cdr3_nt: TGTGCCAGCAGCGCCTCGACAGGGCAGAGTAATGAAAAACTGTTTTTT

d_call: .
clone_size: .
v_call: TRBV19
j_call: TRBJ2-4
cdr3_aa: CASSTDAHGAKNIQYF
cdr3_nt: TGTGCCAGTAGTACAGATGCTCACGGAGCCAAAAACATTCAGTACTTC

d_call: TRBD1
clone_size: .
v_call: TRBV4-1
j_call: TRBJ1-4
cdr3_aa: CASSRGQGANEKLFF
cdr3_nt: TGCGCCAGCAGCCGTGGACAGGGAGCGAATGAAAAACTGTTTTTT

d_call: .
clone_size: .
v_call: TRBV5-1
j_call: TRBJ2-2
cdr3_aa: CASSPQGVGTGELFF
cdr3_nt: TGCGCCAGCAGCCCTCAGGGTGTGGGCACCGGGGAGCTGTTTTTT

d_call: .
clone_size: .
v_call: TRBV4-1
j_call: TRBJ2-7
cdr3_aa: CASSQVLGRTSYEQYF
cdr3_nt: TGCGCCAGCAGCCAAGTCCTCGGGCGGACATCCTACGAGCAGTACTTC

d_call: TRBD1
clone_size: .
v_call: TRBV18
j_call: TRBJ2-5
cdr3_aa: CASSMGQLQETQYF
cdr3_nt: TGTGCCAGCTCGATGGGACAGTTACAAGAGACCCAGTACTTC

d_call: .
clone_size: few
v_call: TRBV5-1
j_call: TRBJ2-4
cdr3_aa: CASSLRSLSLGVNSQYF
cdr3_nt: TGCGCCAGCAGCTTGCGTTCTCTCTCCCTAGGGGTAAACAGTCAGTACTTC

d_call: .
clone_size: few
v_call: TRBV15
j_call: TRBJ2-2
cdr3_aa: CATSRDEVSGELFF
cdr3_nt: TGTGCCACCAGCAGAGATGAGGTCAGCGGGGAGCTGTTTTTT

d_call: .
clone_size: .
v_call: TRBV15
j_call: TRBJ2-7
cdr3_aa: CATSREDSDPYEQYF
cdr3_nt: TGTGCCACCAGCAGAGAGGACAGCGATCCCTACGAGCAGTACTTC

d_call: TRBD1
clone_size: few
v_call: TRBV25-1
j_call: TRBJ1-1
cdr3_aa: CASSPGQGIAEAFF
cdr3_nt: TGTGCCAGCAGTCCGGGACAGGGTATTGCTGAAGCTTTCTTT

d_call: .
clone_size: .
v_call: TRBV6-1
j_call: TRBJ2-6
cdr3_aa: CASRISGANGLTF
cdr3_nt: TGTGCCAGCAGGATTTCTGGGGCCAACGGCCTGACTTTC

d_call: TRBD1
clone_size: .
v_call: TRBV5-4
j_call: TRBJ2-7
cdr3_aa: CASSRSWDSSYEQYF
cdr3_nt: TGTGCCAGCAGCCGGTCATGGGACAGCTCCTACGAGCAGTACTTC